Here is one T cell receptor beta chain with its context. The antigen is undetermined. This sample is part of a study of T cells in Graves' hyperthyroidism and ophthalmopathy. Germline trimming cut 3 bases from V and 7 bases from J; bases unmatched to any gene: 7. Germline lookup yields CDR1 DFQATT and CDR2 SNEGSKA (reference sequence). The CDR3 is 14 amino acids. Amplified TCR beta CDR3 regions came from RNA transcripts. A first-round RT-PCR of the TCR CDR3 used the HTBI primer set. Each CDR3 protein gets one entry after TCRdb re-called the multiplex PCR reads with MiXCR. The sample holds approximately 570,000 distinct CDR3 sequences, around 20% seen once. General observations from the study: Separating ophthalmopathy from stable hyperthyroidism was achieved by a 13 V-J model.

The sample comprised blood. The chain carries TRBV20-1 and TRBJ2-3; 10 nucleotides match TRBD2. The TCR comes from a man in his forties or fifties with Graves' ophthalmopathy. This CDR3 is CSARKAGGRYTQYF. As DNA, the CDR3 is TGCAGTGCTAGGAAAGCGGGAGGGCGATATACGCAGTATTTT.